This TCR beta chain originates from a study of cytomegalovirus exposure and HLA in healthy donors. The wider study: The same platform as the approximately 660 first-cohort repertoires was used for the 90 to 150 validation repertoires, a later analysis reported. Notes on the study in general: The majority of TCR sequences were rare, yet some public TCRs appeared in many donors. Both high specificity and high sensitivity reportedly marked the classifier's diagnosis of cytomegalovirus status. Among TCR beta chains, those listed as cytomegalovirus-associated numbered about 160.

Only in-frame clones appear in the TCRdb table, and some are missing; sequencing was by immunoSEQ multiplex PCR. The sample holds fewer than 120,000 clones, 70% to 90% seen once. Regarding this clone: Its antigen is still unknown.

CDR3 length: 15 residues. From germline, CDR1 is MGHRA and CDR2 YSYEKL. The V end was cut by 1 base, the J end by 4 bases, with 12 bases between. This sequence was found in a woman aged 25-40 years in good health and CMV-seropositive. This chain joins TRBV4-1 and TRBJ2-3, with D unresolved. The source material was PBMCs. CDR3 loop: CASSQGFTEADTQYF. In DNA, the CDR3 is TGCGCCAGCAGCCAAGGTTTTACCGAGGCAGATACGCAGTATTTT.